These 20 T cell receptor beta chains were all obtained from the same sample, sequenced in a study of blood T cell repertoires in COVID-19. The data were produced by immunoSEQ multiplex PCR, yet TCRdb's version contains in-frame clones alone and is incomplete. The data show just under 85,000 clones, around 87% seen once. Sequencing used peripheral blood. The receptors stem from an elderly man with active or convalescent COVID-19.

V and J are TRBV19 and TRBJ2-1; 11 nucleotides line up with TRBD2. Per germline, CDR1 LNHDA and CDR2 SQIVND (reference sequence). V gave up 3 bases and J gave up 3 bases; unmatched junction bases: 4. The CDR3 runs to 16 residues. The CDR3 DNA follows: TGTGCCAGTAGTATGCTAGCGGGAGGAGTCTACAATGAGCAGTTCTTC. Translating it yields CASSMLAGGVYNEQFF. The variable domain in full, with the rest retrieved from reference TRBV19 and TRBJ2-1, is DGGITQSPKYLFRKEGQNVTLSCEQNLNHDAMYWYRQDPGQGLRLIYYSQIVNDFQKGDIAEGYSVSREKKESFPLTVTSAQKNPTAFYLCASSMLAGGVYNEQFFGPGTRLTVL.

The chain recombines TRBV7-2 with TRBJ1-4; tentatively, D is TRBD1 (5 bases). Germline assignment: CDR1 SGHTA and CDR2 FQGNSA. The CDR3 consists of 17 residues. V was cut by 5 bases and J by 1 base, with 17 bases left in between. The CDR3: CASSTNYLRGTNEKLFF. The CDR3 DNA follows: TGTGCCAGCAGCACGAATTACCTAAGGGGAACTAATGAAAAACTGTTTTTT.

V and J are TRBV5-1 and TRBJ2-1; 9 bases line up with TRBD2. The CDR3 has 19 residues. Trimming removed 1 base from V and 0 bases from J; junction bases left unmatched: 11. CDR1 and CDR2 (germline): SGHRS, YFSETQ. The CDR3 is CASSLSSGSRVSSYNEQFF. The DNA of the CDR3 is TGCGCCAGCAGCTTGAGTAGCGGGAGTAGGGTCAGCTCCTACAATGAGCAGTTCTTC.

The chain recombines TRBV15 with TRBJ1-3, with D maybe TRBD1 (6 bases). V was cut by 4 bases and J by 2 bases, with 9 bases left in between. In germline, CDR1 is LNHNV, CDR2 YYDKDF (reference sequence). The CDR3 length is 14 residues. CDR3 residues: CATSIQGPGNTIYF. The CDR3 DNA is TGTGCCACCAGCATACAGGGCCCTGGAAACACCATATATTTT.

The chain combines TRBV27 with TRBJ2-1; the match to TRBD2 covers 8 bases. After removal of 7 bases from V and 8 bases from J, the junction contained 10 bases not matched to a gene. CDR3 length: 14 amino acids. CDR1 and CDR2 from the germline V gene are MNHEY and SMNVEV (reference sequence). CDR3 sequence: CASNAAGGGHEQFF. CDR3 in DNA: TGTGCCAGCAATGCTGCGGGAGGAGGGCATGAGCAGTTCTTC.

V usage is TRBV2 and J usage is TRBJ2-3; 9 bases match TRBD2. The CDR3 extends over 17 amino acids. Germline V lookup: CDR1 SNHLY, CDR2 FYNNEI. Trimming took 2 bases from V and 0 from J; bases not matched to a gene: 6. CDR3 bases: TGTGCCAGCAGTGAACTAGCGGGATATGGAAGCACAGATACGCAGTATTTT. Protein sequence: CASSELAGYGSTDTQYF.

This rearrangement joins TRBV29-1 to TRBJ2-1; a possible D gene is TRBD2 (5 bases). Germline V gives CDR1 SQVTM, CDR2 ANQGSEA. The V gene lost 7 bases and the J gene lost 3 bases, with 13 bases spanning the gap. The CDR3 loop spans 13 amino acids. CDR3 amino acids: CSAGFAGYNEQFF. The CDR3, as DNA: TGCAGCGCTGGGTTCGCGGGCTACAATGAGCAGTTCTTC.

This rearrangement joins TRBV24-1 to TRBJ2-7, with D possibly matching TRBD2 (6 bases). The CDR3 extends over 13 amino acids. The ends were cut back, 9 bases at V and 7 bases at J, with 18 bases in the middle. The V gene's germline CDR1 is KGHDR and CDR2 SFDVKD. The CDR3 DNA sequence: TGTGCCACCGGCGGCCCTAGCGTGGGAGAGCAGTACGTC. Its translation: CATGGPSVGEQYV.

The rearrangement joins TRBV19 to TRBJ1-5; 9 positions agree with TRBD1. The germline gives CDR1 LNHDA, CDR2 SQIVND (reference sequence). The CDR3 is 16 amino acids. Trimming removed 5 bases from V and 1 base from J; junction bases left unmatched: 6. The CDR3 DNA reads as TGTGCCAGTAGTCCTCGGGACAGGGAAAGCAATCAGCCCCAGCATTTT. Amino acids: CASSPRDRESNQPQHF.

This clone was seen a few times. The chain has TRBV27 and TRBJ1-5; 7 bases line up with TRBD1. Germline-derived CDR1 and CDR2 are MNHEY and SMNVEV (reference sequence). CDR3 size: 16 residues. Trimming at V came to 6 bases and at J to 2 bases, leaving 10 bases not matched to a gene. The CDR3 DNA follows: TGTGCCAGCAGACTAGGGACAGCGAGGGGCAATCAGCCCCAGCATTTT. Translation: CASRLGTARGNQPQHF.

The CDR3 nucleotides are TGTGCCAGCACCGGGACAGGGGTACCCCTTAACTATGGCTACACCTTC. This codes for CASTGTGVPLNYGYTF. V gene TRBV19 combines with J gene TRBJ1-2, with 10 bases identical to TRBD1. The ends lost 9 bases at V and 1 base at J; junction bases unmatched: 11. In germline, CDR1 is LNHDA, CDR2 SQIVND (reference sequence). CDR3 length equals 16 residues.

This rearrangement joins TRBV30 to TRBJ1-4; a weak D match, TRBD1 (5 bases). Trimming stripped 3 bases from V and 14 bases from J, with 16 bases between. CDR1 and CDR2 (germline): GTSNPN, SVGIG (reference sequence). This CDR3 region has 12 residues. The CDR3 here is CAWRVLGRGLFF. The CDR3 region has the DNA TGTGCCTGGAGGGTCCTGGGGAGGGGTCTGTTTTTT.

The V gene is TRBV5-6, the J gene TRBJ2-1; D remains unclear. Germline loops: CDR1 SGHDT, CDR2 YYEEEE. V gave up 4 bases and J gave up 0 bases, with 5 bases separating them. The CDR3 extends over 13 amino acids. DNA for the CDR3: TGTGCCAGCAGCCCTAGCTCCTACAATGAGCAGTTCTTC. As protein: CASSPSSYNEQFF.

This clone was counted only a few times. The J gene is TRBJ2-3, the V gene TRBV5-1, with 8 bases identical to TRBD2. The V segment lost 0 bases and the J segment 11 bases; nucleotides outside the gene matches: 11. Germline V gene data show CDR1 as SGHRS and CDR2 as YFSETQ. The CDR3 sequence is 15 residues long. The CDR3 sequence: CASSLAAGGRDGQYF. DNA of the CDR3: TGCGCCAGCAGCTTGGCTGCGGGAGGAAGGGATGGGCAGTATTTT.

This clone was counted a single time. The V gene is TRBV3-1 (or the pseudogene TRBV3-2), the J gene TRBJ2-1; the D gene is possibly TRBD2 (6 bases). Germline-derived CDR1 and CDR2 are LGHDT and YNNKEL (reference sequence). This CDR3 is built from 14 residues. V lost 5 bases and J lost 6, with 14 bases in between. The CDR3 DNA is TGTGCCAGCAGCTCTCGACTAGGCAGCAATGAGCAGTTCTTC. It specifies CASSSRLGSNEQFF.

The chain combines TRBV7-2 with TRBJ2-7; 7 nucleotides line up with TRBD1. The germline V gene encodes CDR1 SGHTA and CDR2 FQGNSA. J lost 3 bases, V lost 5 bases, and 7 bases had no gene match. The CDR3 has 14 residues. The CDR3 DNA is TGTGCCAGCAGCCCAGGGGACAGCTTCTACGAGCAGTACGTC. This encodes CASSPGDSFYEQYV.

This clone was seen once. The V and J genes are TRBV10-2 and TRBJ2-1, with 12 bases aligning to TRBD2. Per the germline V gene, CDR1 is WSHSY and CDR2 is SAAADI. V was clipped by 11 bases and J by 5 bases; unmatched bases: 16. CDR3 length: 17 residues. In nucleotides, the CDR3 is TGCGCCCGCGGGGGGGACCGACTAGCGGGGGTCAACAATGAGCAGTTCTTC. It yields the protein CARGGDRLAGVNNEQFF.

This chain connects TRBV5-1 to TRBJ2-3; tentatively, D is TRBD2 (5 bases). Germline V gene sequence: CDR1 SGHRS, CDR2 YFSETQ. This CDR3 is 15 amino acids long. V lost 0 bases and J lost 6, with 14 bases in between. The CDR3 DNA reads as TGCGCCAGCAGCTTGGCGGGGTTGTGGTCTGATACGCAGTATTTT. The encoded protein is CASSLAGLWSDTQYF.

The chain couples TRBV11-3 to TRBJ2-5; 8 nucleotides match TRBD2. This CDR3 has 17 amino acids. V trimming: 5 bases; J trimming: 4 bases; junction bases outside the gene matches: 15. Germline V gene sequence: CDR1 SGHNT, CDR2 YENEEA. CDR3: CASSHYRGGSPRETQYF. Written as DNA, the CDR3 is TGTGCCAGCAGCCATTATCGGGGGGGTTCCCCTAGAGAGACCCAGTACTTC.

This clone was counted once. This chain links TRBV11-3 with TRBJ2-3, with 7 bases aligning to TRBD1. The CDR3 totals 15 residues. V shed 1 base, J shed 0 bases, and the junction held 1 base outside the gene matches. Germline loops: CDR1 SGHNT, CDR2 YENEEA. CDR3 in DNA: TGTGCCAGCAGCTTAGGGGGACAGAGCACAGATACGCAGTATTTT. It codes for CASSLGGQSTDTQYF. Full variable domain (rest looked up from reference TRBV11-3 and TRBJ2-3): EAGVVQSPRYKIIEKKQPVAFWCNPISGHNTLYWYLQNLGQGPELLIRYENEEAVDDSQLPKDRFSAERLKGVDSTLKIQPAELGDSAVYLCASSLGGQSTDTQYFGPGTRLTVL.